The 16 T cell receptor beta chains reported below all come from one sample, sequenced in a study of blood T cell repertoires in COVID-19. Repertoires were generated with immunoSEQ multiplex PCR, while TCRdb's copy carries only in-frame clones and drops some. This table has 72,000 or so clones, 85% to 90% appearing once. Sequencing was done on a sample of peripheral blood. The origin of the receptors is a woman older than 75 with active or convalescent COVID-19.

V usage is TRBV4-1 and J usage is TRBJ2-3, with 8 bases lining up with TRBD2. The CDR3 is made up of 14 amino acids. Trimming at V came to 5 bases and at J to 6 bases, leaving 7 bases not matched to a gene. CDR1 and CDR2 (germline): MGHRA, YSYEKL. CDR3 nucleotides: TGCGCCAGCAGCTATCCGGGACTAGATGATACGCAGTATTTT. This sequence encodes CASSYPGLDDTQYF.

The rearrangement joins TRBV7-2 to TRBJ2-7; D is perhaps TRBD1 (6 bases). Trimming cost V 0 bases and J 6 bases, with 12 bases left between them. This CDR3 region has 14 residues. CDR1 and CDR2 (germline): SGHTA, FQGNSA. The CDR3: CASSLARQAGEQYF. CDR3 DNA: TGTGCCAGCAGCTTAGCGAGACAGGCGGGCGAGCAGTACTTC.

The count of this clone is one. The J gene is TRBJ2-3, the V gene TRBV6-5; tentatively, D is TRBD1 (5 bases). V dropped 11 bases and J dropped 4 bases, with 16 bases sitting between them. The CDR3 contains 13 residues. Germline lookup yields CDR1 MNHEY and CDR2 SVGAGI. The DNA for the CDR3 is TGTGCCGGCAAGAAAGCAGGGTCAGATACGCAGTATTTT. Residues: CAGKKAGSDTQYF.

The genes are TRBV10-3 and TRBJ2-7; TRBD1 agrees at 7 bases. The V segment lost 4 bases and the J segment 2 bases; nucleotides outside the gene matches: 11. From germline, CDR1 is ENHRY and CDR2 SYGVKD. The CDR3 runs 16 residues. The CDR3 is CAISGASGTVPYEQYF. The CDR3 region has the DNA TGTGCCATCAGTGGAGCCTCCGGGACAGTCCCCTACGAGCAGTACTTC.

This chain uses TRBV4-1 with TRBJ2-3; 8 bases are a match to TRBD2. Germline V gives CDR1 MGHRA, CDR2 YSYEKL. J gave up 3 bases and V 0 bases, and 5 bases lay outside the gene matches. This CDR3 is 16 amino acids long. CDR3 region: CASSQEGSGETDTQYF. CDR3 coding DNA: TGCGCCAGCAGCCAAGAGGGTAGCGGGGAGACAGATACGCAGTATTTT.

CDR3 loop: CASSLYGEQYF. The DNA of the CDR3 is TGCGCCAGCAGCTTGTACGGCGAGCAGTACTTC. This chain joins TRBV5-1 and TRBJ2-7; no reliable D call. Trimming cost V 1 base and J 6 bases, with 5 bases left between them. Germline lookup yields CDR1 SGHRS and CDR2 YFSETQ. This CDR3 contains 11 residues.

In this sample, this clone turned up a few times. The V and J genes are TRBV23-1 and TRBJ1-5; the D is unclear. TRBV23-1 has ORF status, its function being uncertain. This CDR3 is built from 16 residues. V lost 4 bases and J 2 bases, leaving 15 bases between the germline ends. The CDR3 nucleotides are TGCGCCAGCAGTCGGTCGTTGGGTCAGGGCAATCAGCCCCAGCATTTT. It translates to CASSRSLGQGNQPQHF.

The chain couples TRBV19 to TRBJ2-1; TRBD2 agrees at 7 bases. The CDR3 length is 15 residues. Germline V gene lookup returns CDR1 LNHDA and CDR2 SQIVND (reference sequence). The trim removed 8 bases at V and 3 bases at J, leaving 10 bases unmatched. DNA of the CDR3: TGTGCCAGTGAGACGGGTGGCGGGGGCTACAATGAGCAGTTCTTC. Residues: CASETGGGGYNEQFF. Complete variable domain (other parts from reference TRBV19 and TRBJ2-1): DGGITQSPKYLFRKEGQNVTLSCEQNLNHDAMYWYRQDPGQGLRLIYYSQIVNDFQKGDIAEGYSVSREKKESFPLTVTSAQKNPTAFYLCASETGGGGYNEQFFGPGTRLTVL.

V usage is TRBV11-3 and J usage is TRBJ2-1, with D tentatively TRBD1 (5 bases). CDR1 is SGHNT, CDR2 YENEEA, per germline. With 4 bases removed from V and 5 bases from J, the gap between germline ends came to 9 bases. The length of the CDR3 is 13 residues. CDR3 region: CASSSGPNNEQFF. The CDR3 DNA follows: TGTGCCAGCAGCTCAGGGCCTAACAATGAGCAGTTCTTC.

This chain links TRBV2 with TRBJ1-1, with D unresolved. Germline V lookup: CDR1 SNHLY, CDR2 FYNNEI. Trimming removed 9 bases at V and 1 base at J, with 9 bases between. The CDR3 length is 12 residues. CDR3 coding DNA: TGTGCCAGGACCCGGAGGAACACTGAAGCTTTCTTT. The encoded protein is CARTRRNTEAFF.

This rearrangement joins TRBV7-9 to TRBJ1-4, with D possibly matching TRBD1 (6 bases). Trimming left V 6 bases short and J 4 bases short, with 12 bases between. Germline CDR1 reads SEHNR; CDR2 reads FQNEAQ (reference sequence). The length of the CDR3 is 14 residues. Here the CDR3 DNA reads TGTGCCAGCAGAGAGACAGGACTTAATGAAAAACTGTTTTTT. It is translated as CASRETGLNEKLFF.

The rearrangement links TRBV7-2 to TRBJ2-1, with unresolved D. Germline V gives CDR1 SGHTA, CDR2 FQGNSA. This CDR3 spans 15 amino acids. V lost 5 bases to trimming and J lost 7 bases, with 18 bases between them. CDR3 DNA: TGTGCCAGCAGCCCCAGCGATATCATTAGGAATGAGCAGTTCTTC. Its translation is CASSPSDIIRNEQFF.

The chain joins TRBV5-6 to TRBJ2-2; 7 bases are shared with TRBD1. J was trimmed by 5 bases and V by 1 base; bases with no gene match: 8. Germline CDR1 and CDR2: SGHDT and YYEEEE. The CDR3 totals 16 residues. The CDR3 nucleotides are TGTGCCAGCAGCTTGAGGGGGCCCGCAAGGACCGGGGAGCTGTTTTTT. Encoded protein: CASSLRGPARTGELFF.

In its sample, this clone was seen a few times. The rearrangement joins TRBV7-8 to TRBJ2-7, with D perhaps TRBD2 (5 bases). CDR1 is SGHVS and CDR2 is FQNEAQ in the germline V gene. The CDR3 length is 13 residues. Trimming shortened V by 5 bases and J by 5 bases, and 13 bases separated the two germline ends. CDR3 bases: TGTGCCAGCAGCGAAGGTGGGAGTAACGAGCAGTACTTC. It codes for CASSEGGSNEQYF.

The CDR3 coding sequence is TGCGCCAGCAGTGAGTCGGGCGGGGGGACCTACAATGAGCAGTTCTTC. Protein sequence: CASSESGGGTYNEQFF. V is TRBV10-1 and J is TRBJ2-1; TRBD2 matches 8 bases. This CDR3 has 16 amino acids. CDR1 and CDR2 from the germline V gene are WNHNN and SYGVQD (reference sequence). V lost 0 bases to trimming and J lost 2 bases; unmatched junction nucleotides: 3.

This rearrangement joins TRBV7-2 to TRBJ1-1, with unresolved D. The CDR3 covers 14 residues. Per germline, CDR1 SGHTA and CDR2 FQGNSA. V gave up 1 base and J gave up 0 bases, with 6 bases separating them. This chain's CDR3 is CASSLVEMNTEAFF. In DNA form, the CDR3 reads TGTGCCAGCAGCTTAGTGGAGATGAACACTGAAGCTTTCTTT.